This T cell receptor beta chain derives from a study of blood T cell repertoires in COVID-19. The overall study: There were acute and convalescent COVID-19 samples, and they came from the United States, Italy and Spain. Sources were T cells, B-cell-depleted T cells, or PBMCs; the material itself was cDNA or gDNA.

As handled by the study authors: Amplifying reference gene primers gave estimates of nucleated cell counts. Data came from immunoSEQ multiplex PCR; TCRdb stores just in-frame clones and leaves some out. V, J and clone size reflect that table, while D and trimming were determined from the DNA. The sample has fewer than 350,000 clones; around nine tenths are singletons. Germline V gene data show CDR1 as SGHRS and CDR2 as YFSETQ. The CDR3 spans 16 residues. With V trimmed by 3 bases and J by 8 bases, 14 bases remained unmatched. Cohorts were determined from participant-reported clinical history. This clone was recorded only once.

The receptor was derived from a man in his fifties or sixties who had recovered from COVID-19. The specimen was PBMCs or T cells enriched from blood (not recorded which). V is TRBV5-1 and J is TRBJ1-2; 9 positions match TRBD1. This chain's CDR3 is CASSSPLGQGHTGYTF. In DNA form, the CDR3 reads TGCGCCAGCAGCTCTCCTCTGGGACAGGGACATACGGGCTACACCTTC.